The present T cell receptor (beta chain) was sequenced within a study of blood T cell repertoires in COVID-19. Donors in Cohort 3 who had recovered were those with two negative PCRs, healthcare professional clearance, or resolution of their symptoms. Original methodology: Amplification with reference gene primers provided the estimates of nucleated cell counts. Profiling relied on immunoSEQ multiplex PCR, and the TCRdb table lists in-frame clones only, not all of them. The DNA was the basis for D and trimming; V, J and clone size are from that table. This sample has around 450,000 clones, with around 90% found just once. Sequenced material: PBMCs or T cells enriched from blood (not recorded which). This sequence was found in a woman aged 18-30 years who had recovered from COVID-19.

In DNA form, the CDR3 reads TGTGCCAGCAGGGCAGGGGCGGCTGGAAACACCATATATTTT. This codes for CASRAGAAGNTIYF. The V and J genes are TRBV28 and TRBJ1-3, with a tentative D call TRBD1 (6 bases). This CDR3 has 14 residues. Germline V gives CDR1 MDHEN, CDR2 SYDVKM. V shed 6 bases and J shed 2 bases, with 11 bases lying between them.